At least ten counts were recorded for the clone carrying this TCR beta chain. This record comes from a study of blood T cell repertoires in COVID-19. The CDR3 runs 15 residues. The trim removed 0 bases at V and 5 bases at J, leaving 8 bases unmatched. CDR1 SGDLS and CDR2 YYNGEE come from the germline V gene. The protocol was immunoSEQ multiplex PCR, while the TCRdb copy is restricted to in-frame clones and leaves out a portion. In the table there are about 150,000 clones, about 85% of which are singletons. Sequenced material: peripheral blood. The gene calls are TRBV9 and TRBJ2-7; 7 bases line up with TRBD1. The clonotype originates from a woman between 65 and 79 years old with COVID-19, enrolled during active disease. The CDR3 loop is CASSVDGTVGDEQYF. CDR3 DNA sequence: TGTGCCAGCAGCGTAGATGGGACAGTTGGCGACGAGCAGTACTTC.